This T cell receptor beta chain appears in the sequencing data of a study of Ad26.COV2.S vaccination and SARS-CoV-2 variants. Study at large: A participant enrolled in the COV1001 Ad26.COV2.S trial arm provided the sample. Recipients of Ad26.COV2.S got it intramuscularly, once or twice 56 days apart.

The V gene's germline CDR1 is SGHVS and CDR2 FQNEAQ. V was clipped by 5 bases and J by 4 bases, with 14 bases between them. There are 15 residues in the CDR3. Treatment given: some 19 received Ad26.COV2.S at low or high dose, single or two shots; five or six received placebo; per-sample allocation not given. The samples were gathered on day 63 after the first injection of vaccine or placebo. Built on an Ad26 vector, the vaccine expressed Wuhan-strain SARS-CoV-2 spike. Profiling relied on immunoSEQ multiplex PCR, and the TCRdb table lists in-frame clones only, not all of them. The profile shows some 250,000 clones, more than 75% of them singletons.

The sequences come from peripheral blood, collected in a trial of Ad26.COV2.S vaccine versus placebo. The source of this sequence is a person between 18 and 60 years old who received the Ad26.COV2.S COVID-19 vaccine or a placebo. The V call is TRBV7-8, the J call TRBJ2-2; the D gene is possibly TRBD2 (5 bases). The CDR3 sequence: CASSTVGGSTGELFF. The DNA of the CDR3 is TGTGCCAGCAGCACGGTCGGTGGGAGCACCGGGGAGCTGTTTTTT.